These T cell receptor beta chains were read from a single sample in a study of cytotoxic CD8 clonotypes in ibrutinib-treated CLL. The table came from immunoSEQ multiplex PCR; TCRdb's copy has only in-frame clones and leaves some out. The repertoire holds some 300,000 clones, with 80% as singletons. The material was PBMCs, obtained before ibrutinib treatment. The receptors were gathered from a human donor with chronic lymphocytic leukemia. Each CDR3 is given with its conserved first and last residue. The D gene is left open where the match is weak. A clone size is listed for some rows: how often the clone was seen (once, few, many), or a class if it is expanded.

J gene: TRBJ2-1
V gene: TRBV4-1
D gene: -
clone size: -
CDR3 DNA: TGCGCCAGCAGCCAAGAATTGGTGGGACAGTTCTTC
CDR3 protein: CASSQELVGQFF

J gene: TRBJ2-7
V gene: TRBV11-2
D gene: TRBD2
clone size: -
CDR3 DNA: TGTGCCAGCAGCTTTCAATCTAGCGGGAGTTTCTACGAGCAGTACTTC
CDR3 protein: CASSFQSSGSFYEQYF

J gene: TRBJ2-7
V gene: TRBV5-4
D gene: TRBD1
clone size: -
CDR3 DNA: TGTGCCAGCAGCCCGGGACAGGGTGTCCACGAGCAGTACTTC
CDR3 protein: CASSPGQGVHEQYF

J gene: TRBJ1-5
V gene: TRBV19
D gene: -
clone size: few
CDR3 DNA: TGTGCCAGTACCATCAGGGGTTTTCAGCCCCAGCATTTT
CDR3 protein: CASTIRGFQPQHF

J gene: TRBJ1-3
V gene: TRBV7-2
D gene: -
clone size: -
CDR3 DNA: TGTGCCAGCAGCTTGGCAGGGTCGGACACCATATATTTT
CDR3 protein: CASSLAGSDTIYF

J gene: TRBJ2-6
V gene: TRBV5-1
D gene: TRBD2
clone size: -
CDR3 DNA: TGCGCCAGCAGTTATACCGGGACTAGCGGGAGTAGAGCTGGGGCCAACGTCCTGACTTTC
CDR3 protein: CASSYTGTSGSRAGANVLTF

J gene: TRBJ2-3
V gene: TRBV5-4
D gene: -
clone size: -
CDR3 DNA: TGTGCCAGCAGCCCAAGGGGACGTGCCACAGATACGCAGTATTTT
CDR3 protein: CASSPRGRATDTQYF

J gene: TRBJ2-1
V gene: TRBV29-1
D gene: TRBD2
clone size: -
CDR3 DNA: TGCAGCGTTATAGCGGGAGGGCCAAATGAGCAGTTCTTC
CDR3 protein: CSVIAGGPNEQFF

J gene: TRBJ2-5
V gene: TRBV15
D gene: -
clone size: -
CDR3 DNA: TGTGCCACCAGCACGGCCTCTAAGGGGATCGGGGAGACCCAGTACTTC
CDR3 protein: CATSTASKGIGETQYF

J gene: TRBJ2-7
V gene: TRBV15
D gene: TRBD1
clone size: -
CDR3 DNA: TGTGCCACCAGCAGGCGGACAGGGGGCGGCGACGAGCAGTACTTC
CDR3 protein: CATSRRTGGGDEQYF

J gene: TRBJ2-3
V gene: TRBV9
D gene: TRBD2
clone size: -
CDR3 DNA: TGTGCCAGCAGCCCGGGGACTAGCGCCGCCACAGATACGCAGTATTTT
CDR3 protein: CASSPGTSAATDTQYF

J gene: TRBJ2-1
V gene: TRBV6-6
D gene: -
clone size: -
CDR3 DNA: TGTGCCAGCAGTTATCGACGCTACAATGAGCAGTTCTTC
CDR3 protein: CASSYRRYNEQFF

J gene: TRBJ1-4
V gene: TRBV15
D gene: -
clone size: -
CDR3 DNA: TGTGCCACCAGCAGAGATTATAATGAAAAACTGTTTTTT
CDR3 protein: CATSRDYNEKLFF

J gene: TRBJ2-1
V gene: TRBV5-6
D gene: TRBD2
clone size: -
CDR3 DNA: TGTGCCAGCAGACCACGGGCTAGCGGGGACAATGAGCAGTTCTTC
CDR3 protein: CASRPRASGDNEQFF

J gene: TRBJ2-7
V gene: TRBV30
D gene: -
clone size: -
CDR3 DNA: TGTGCCTGGAGTGTCGGGGTGTCCTACGAGCAGTACTTC
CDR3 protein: CAWSVGVSYEQYF

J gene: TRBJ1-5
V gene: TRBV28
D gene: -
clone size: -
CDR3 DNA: TGTGCCAGCAGTTTAAGTACAGGGAACAATCAGCCCCAGCATTTT
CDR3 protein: CASSLSTGNNQPQHF

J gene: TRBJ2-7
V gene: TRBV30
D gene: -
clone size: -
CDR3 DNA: TGTGCCTGGAGGGTACCGGGACCCGGCACCTACGAGCAGTACTTC
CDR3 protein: CAWRVPGPGTYEQYF

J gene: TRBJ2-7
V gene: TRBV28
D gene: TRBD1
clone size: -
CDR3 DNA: TGTGCCAGCAGTTCGGGACAGTCCTACGAGCAGTACTTC
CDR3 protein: CASSSGQSYEQYF

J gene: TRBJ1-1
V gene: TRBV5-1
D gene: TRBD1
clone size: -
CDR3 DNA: TGCGCCAGCAGCTTTCATGGGACAGGGGCCGCTAACACTGAAGCTTTCTTT
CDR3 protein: CASSFHGTGAANTEAFF

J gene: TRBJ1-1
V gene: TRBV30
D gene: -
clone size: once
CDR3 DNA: TGTGCCTGGAGTGTACAGGCGGAGAGAAACACTGAAGCTTTCTTT
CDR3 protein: CAWSVQAERNTEAFF

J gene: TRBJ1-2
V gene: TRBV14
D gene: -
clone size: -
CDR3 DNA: TGTGCCAGCAGCCGTCGTGACGGAGACTATGGCTACACCTTC
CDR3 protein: CASSRRDGDYGYTF

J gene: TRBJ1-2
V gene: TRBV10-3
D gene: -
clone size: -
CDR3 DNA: TGTGCCATCAGTGAGTCGGTTTTACAGAACTATGGCTACACCTTC
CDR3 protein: CAISESVLQNYGYTF

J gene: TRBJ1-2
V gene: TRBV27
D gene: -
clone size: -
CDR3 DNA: TGTGCCAGCAGTCTTACGGGACACCTTAACTATGGCTACACCTTC
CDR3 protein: CASSLTGHLNYGYTF

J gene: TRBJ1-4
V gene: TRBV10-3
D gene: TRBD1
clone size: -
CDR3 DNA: TGTGCCATCGGGAACGGCGGGACAGCCTACCATAATGAAAAACTGTTTTTT
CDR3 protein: CAIGNGGTAYHNEKLFF

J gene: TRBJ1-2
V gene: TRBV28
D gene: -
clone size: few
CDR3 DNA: TGTGCCAGCCGTGGTGACTATGGCTACACCTTC
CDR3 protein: CASRGDYGYTF

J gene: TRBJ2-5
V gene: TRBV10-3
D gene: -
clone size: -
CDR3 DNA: TGTGCCATCAGTGACTCTGGAACAGAGACCCAGTACTTC
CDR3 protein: CAISDSGTETQYF

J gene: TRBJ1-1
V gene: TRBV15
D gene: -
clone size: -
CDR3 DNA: TGTGCCACCAGCAGAGATGGGCAGGGTCTTTCTGAAGCTTTCTTT
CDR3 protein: CATSRDGQGLSEAFF

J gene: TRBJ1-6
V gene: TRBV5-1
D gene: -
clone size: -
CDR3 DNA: TGCGCCAGCAGCTTGGCGGAGTTTGGAAATTCACCCCTCCACTTT
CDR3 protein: CASSLAEFGNSPLHF

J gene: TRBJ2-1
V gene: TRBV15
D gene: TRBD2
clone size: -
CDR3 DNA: TGTGCCACCAGCAGAGGCGGGGGGCGCGGGAATGAGCAGTTCTTC
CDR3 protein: CATSRGGGRGNEQFF

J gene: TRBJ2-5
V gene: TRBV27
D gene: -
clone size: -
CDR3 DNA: TGTGCCAGCAGCAACGCGGGCCAGACCCAGTACTTC
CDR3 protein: CASSNAGQTQYF

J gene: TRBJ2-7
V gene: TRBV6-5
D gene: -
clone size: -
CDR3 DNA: TGTGCCAGCAGTGAAGGACTGTACGAGCAGTACTTC
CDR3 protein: CASSEGLYEQYF

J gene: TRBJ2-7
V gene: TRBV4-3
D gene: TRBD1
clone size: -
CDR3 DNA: TGCGCCAGCAGCCAAGGACAGGGGGTGAACTCCGAGCAGTACTTC
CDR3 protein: CASSQGQGVNSEQYF